These 8 T cell receptor beta chains share one sample of origin, sequenced in a study of cytomegalovirus exposure and HLA in healthy donors. PCR was performed using 60 Vbeta and 13 Jbeta primers. TCRdb keeps only in-frame clones here, not all; method: immunoSEQ multiplex PCR. The sample has over 200,000 clones; under 70% are singletons. The sequenced material came from PBMCs. The receptors stem from a man aged 35 to 55 in good health and CMV-seropositive.

The genes are TRBV6-4 and TRBJ1-1; D might be TRBD1 (6 bases). The CDR3 totals 13 residues. V lost 3 bases to trimming and J lost 11 bases, with 16 bases between them. CDR1 is MRHNA, CDR2 SNTAGT, per germline. CDR3 loop: CASSEEGGMPAFF. CDR3 nucleotide sequence: TGTGCCAGCAGTGAAGAAGGGGGTATGCCGGCTTTCTTT.

The V call is TRBV5-6, the J call TRBJ1-1; tentative D call: TRBD1 (6 bases). Trimming stripped 2 bases from V and 1 base from J, with 9 bases between. Germline V gene sequence: CDR1 SGHDT, CDR2 YYEEEE. The CDR3 covers 14 residues. In DNA, the CDR3 is TGTGCCAGCAGCTTCAGGGGAGCGAACACTGAAGCTTTCTTT. Translating it yields CASSFRGANTEAFF.

This clone came up a few times. The chain joins TRBV13 to TRBJ2-3; the D gene is possibly TRBD2 (5 bases). The CDR3 loop spans 15 amino acids. Germline loops: CDR1 PRHDT, CDR2 FYEKMQ (reference sequence). Trimming left V 1 base short and J 3 bases short, with 11 bases between. CDR3 DNA: TGTGCCAGCAGCTTAGAACAGACGGGGACAGATACGCAGTATTTT. The encoded protein is CASSLEQTGTDTQYF. The variable domain in full, completed from reference TRBV13 and TRBJ2-3, reads AAGVIQSPRHLIKEKRETATLKCYPIPRHDTVYWYQQGPGQDPQFLISFYEKMQSDKGSIPDRFSAQQFSDYHSELNMSSLELGDSALYFCASSLEQTGTDTQYFGPGTRLTVL.

This clone was found once. The rearrangement links TRBV9 to TRBJ2-3; 10 bases fit TRBD2. The CDR3 loop spans 17 amino acids. Germline CDR1 SGDLS, CDR2 YYNGEE. V dropped 2 bases and J dropped 5; count of bases not matched to a gene: 11. This CDR3 is CASSVSSGGAFGDTQYF. CDR3 DNA sequence: TGTGCCAGCAGCGTTTCCAGCGGGGGGGCGTTCGGAGATACGCAGTATTTT. Based on the CDR3 plus reference TRBV9 and TRBJ2-3, the full variable domain is DSGVTQTPKHLITATGQRVTLRCSPRSGDLSVYWYQQSLDQGLQFLIQYYNGEERAKGNILERFSAQQFPDLHSELNLSSLELGDSALYFCASSVSSGGAFGDTQYFGPGTRLTVL.

The CDR3 DNA is TGTGCCAGCAGTGAAGTGAGCGGGGGGGCCAGGGAGACCCAGTACTTC. This codes for CASSEVSGGARETQYF. The V gene is TRBV2, the J gene TRBJ2-5; 10 nucleotides line up with TRBD2. V shed 1 base and J 5 bases; nucleotides not matched to a gene: 7. The CDR3 runs 16 residues. The V gene's germline CDR1 is SNHLY and CDR2 FYNNEI.

The chain combines TRBV4-1 with TRBJ2-1; TRBD2 matches 15 bases. Per germline, CDR1 MGHRA and CDR2 YSYEKL. The CDR3 contains 20 residues. With V trimmed by 0 bases and J by 0 bases, 6 bases remained unmatched. Here the CDR3 DNA reads TGCGCCAGCAGCCAAGAACCGGGACTAGCGGGGGGAAGCTCCTACAATGAGCAGTTCTTC. Protein: CASSQEPGLAGGSSYNEQFF.

This clone was counted a few times. V is TRBV27 and J is TRBJ1-5; D possibly corresponds to TRBD1 (6 bases). Germline V gene sequence: CDR1 MNHEY, CDR2 SMNVEV (reference sequence). V was pared by 0 bases and J by 0 bases, with 15 bases between. This CDR3 has 18 residues. The CDR3 DNA follows: TGTGCCAGCAGTTTATCTGCAGGGGCGGGTTTTAGCAATCAGCCCCAGCATTTT. As protein: CASSLSAGAGFSNQPQHF.

This chain links TRBV7-8 with TRBJ1-1; D unresolved. CDR1 and CDR2 (germline): SGHVS, FQNEAQ. The CDR3 runs to 12 residues. The ends were cut back, 8 bases at V and 4 bases at J, with 11 bases in the middle. The CDR3 nucleotides are TGTGCCAGCGGTACAGCTGGCACTGAAGCTTTCTTT. It translates to CASGTAGTEAFF.